The entry below gives a single T cell receptor (beta chain) sequence along with its context. The antigen it binds to is not known. No much larger clonotype is one base removed from it; base qualities were not supplied. The data derive from a study of cytomegalovirus exposure and HLA in healthy donors (dated by TCRdb to about 2017). Regarding the research as a whole: An earlier analysis of 587 of the donors reported under 300 Gb of sequence data and 95 million to 120 million unique TCR beta sequences obtained from about 170 million T cells. About 300 gigabases of sequencing data and 70 million to 100 million unique TCR sequences made up an early release that covered several hundred HLA-typed donors. Among the roughly 390 genotyped donors, about 83% belonged to the genetic ancestry cluster associated with self-reported Caucasian donors. The aim of the study was to test whether cataloging public T cell receptors could identify signatures of past pathogen exposure. The study profiled the T cell repertoires of 666 subjects by immunosequencing and related them to cytomegalovirus serostatus. In addition to the first cohort of 500 to 850 subjects, a separate validation cohort of 100 to 150 different subjects was used. To predict cytomegalovirus infection status, the study brought together high-throughput TCR immunosequencing, statistical association of individual TCRs with disease status, and machine learning. A later analysis re-examined previously published TCR beta repertoires from hundreds of donors and added high-resolution HLA genotyping to investigate patterns of TCR occurrence. In the later analysis, no new phenotypic data were used to find candidate immune exposures; instead, reliance was placed on TCR beta sequences and their occurrence across donors. An earlier analysis of around 580 of the donors used high-throughput TCR beta sequencing to judge whether each TCR beta V gene segment behaved as functional or pseudogenic. Donor age, sex, ethnicity and CMV serostatus were compiled alongside the repertoire data. A later genetic analysis took genome-wide SNP genotypes for about three fifths of the 666 donors and used that subset as a discovery cohort. Every repertoire in the discovery cohort had been generated on one and the same sequencing platform. HLA typing covered class I and class II loci at four-digit resolution. The number of donors typed differed by locus, with roughly 620-630 for A, B, C, DRB1 and DQB1, approximately 500 for DQA1, 600 to 610 for DPA1, and roughly 450 for DPB1. Several DR-DQ haplotypes were treated as single units for association and clustering because of strong linkage in the cohort. On average, around 240,000 unique TCR beta nucleotide sequences were sequenced per donor among 398 genotyped donors of the cohort, with 15% to 20% of those sequences being non-productive.

The germline V and J ends show losses of 3 bases and 0 bases respectively, and no gene match explains 2 bases of the junction. The CDR3 numbers 15 residues from cysteine through phenylalanine. Only the CDR3 part of the read is kept: 45 bases, read in frame from the first base. The germline V gene encodes CDR1 MNHEY and CDR2 SMNVEV (reference sequence). The cohort consisted of 666 healthy bone marrow donors. All cohort members were sampled while nominally healthy, although unrecorded immune exposures were likely present. The donor tested CMV seronegative, placing the donor among the 300 to 400 seronegative members of the cohort. Every donor gave a peripheral blood sample, and the peripheral blood mononuclear cells from that sample were used for TCR beta sequencing. Genomic DNA was extracted from the blood cell samples with the Qiagen DNeasy Blood Extraction Kit. General findings and caveats noted by the study authors: In an earlier analysis of more than 450 of the donors, most TCR beta V segments were observed in productive rearrangements about 87% or about 30% of the time, broadly matching IMGT annotations. Because HLA typing was unavailable for some donors at each locus, only the typed subset was used in association tests. Some IMGT-functional V segments, including TRBV6-2 and TRBV6-3, could not be distinguished by the 87-base-pair reads and were therefore excluded. The presence/absence analyses assumed that sequencing depth was roughly uniform across donors, and that assumption may not be true. A later analysis found that HLA-associated TCR beta chains were more clonally expanded and had lower generation probabilities than equally common non-associated chains. Linkage disequilibrium might explain the correlated functional status among segregating V segments, but an unknown experimental factor could not be excluded. According to a later analysis, most CMV-associated TCR beta chains appeared to be HLA-restricted, and the HLA associations seemed to be driven largely by CMV exposure. The authors suggested that the approach could potentially be extended to other disease states and immunological phenotypes. When HLA alleles, especially DR and DQ, strongly co-occurred, attributing TCR associations to individual alleles was difficult. In the study, approximately 160 TCR beta chains were listed as associated with cytomegalovirus. In both the original and validation cohorts, the classifier was reported to diagnose cytomegalovirus status with high specificity and sensitivity. A later analysis associated about 18,000 TCR beta sequences with specific HLA alleles at a false discovery rate of 0.05. A cluster of highly shared sequence variants was judged likely to represent a technical artifact of the sequencing pipeline. According to a later analysis, parvovirus B19, influenza, CMV and Epstein-Barr virus appeared linked to several top co-occurrence clusters. Across donors, most TCR sequences were observed very rarely, whereas some public TCRs were present in many individuals. CMV serostatus was the only immune exposure information available for the cohort. According to a later genetic analysis, donors in an Asian-associated ancestry cluster had fewer N-insertions in productive TCRs than the approximately 650-donor mean. In a later analysis, TCR association rates were found to vary across HLA loci, with the most associated TCRs seen for DRB1 alleles and the fewest for HLA-C alleles. Only TCR beta chains were sequenced in this cohort, and the absence of alpha or paired-chain data limited detectable features. Three of the identified cytomegalovirus-associated TCR beta chains were confirmed in vitro to be specific for cytomegalovirus antigens. A later genetic analysis associated a missense DCLRE1C variant with V-gene and J-gene trimming of TCR beta chains, and an independent cohort replicated the association. Because counts were too low, about 18 rarely observed V segments, including chromosome 9 orphons, were left out of the earlier analysis of 587 of the donors. A further reported finding was that TCR beta sequences accurately predicted the HLA-A and HLA-B alleles for most subjects in the first cohort.

Library creation used the immunoSEQ multiplex PCR assay. For the multiplex PCR, a mixture combining 60 forward primers for TCR Vbeta segments and 13 reverse primers for TCR Jbeta segments was used. The CDR3 region of rearranged TCR beta genes was amplified from genomic DNA with a multiplex PCR assay. On the Illumina HiSeq System, the amplified TCR beta libraries were sequenced as 87-base-pair reads. The study's processing was this. Across the roughly 600 repertoires, a later analysis counted 75 million to 90 million unique TCR beta chains, approximately 12 million of which were shared by at least two donors. Raw reads were error-corrected and collapsed into unique sequences with a nearest-neighbor algorithm that merged closely related sequences to remove PCR and sequencing errors. CDR3 sequences were aligned to IMGT reference sequences to assign V, D and J gene segments. Each retained sequence needed at least a six-nucleotide match to both a V gene segment and a J gene segment. Rearrangements were classified as productive when the CDR3 lacked stop codons and remained in frame with V and J, and all other rearrangements were classified as non-productive. Following IMGT convention, CDR3 was defined as the stretch from the second conserved V-encoded cysteine up to the conserved J-encoded phenylalanine. The earlier analysis of fewer than 750 of the donors excluded sequences that lacked an unambiguous match to a single V gene segment. An earlier analysis of fewer than 750 of the donors classified V segments as functional when productive rearrangements were above 56.7% and as segregating when the standard deviation between donors was above 5%. A statistical classification framework was developed to diagnose cytomegalovirus status using the catalog of TCR beta chain sequences. V and J gene assignment, in a later analysis, came from comparing TCR nucleotide sequences with IMGT/GENE-DB human TR gene sequences. A later analysis assigned CDR3 sequences and most-parsimonious VDJ recombination scenarios with the TCRdist pipeline. In a later analysis, each TCR beta chain was defined by its CDR3 amino acid sequence together with its V-gene family, and reads lacking a unique V-gene family were excluded. As a way to deal with suspected cross-contamination and a sequencing artifact, a later analysis dropped hundreds of nucleotide sequences that were highly shared and had low generation probability. For each public chain, a later analysis derived a clonal expansion index from normalized ranks of inferred template counts within each repertoire. Generation probabilities in a later analysis came from a VDJ recombination model fitted to out-of-frame rearrangements, and those results were checked against IGoR. A later analysis scored TCR-TCR, TCR-HLA and TCR-CMV co-occurrence with hypergeometric tests, applying a repertoire-size bias correction to TCR pairs. In a later analysis, false discovery rates were estimated by permuting HLA or CMV assignments 20 times. In a later analysis, co-occurring TCRs were grouped using DBSCAN, and TCRdist sequence similarity was added for clustering within HLA-allele-positive subsets. Repertoires with fewer than 30,000 or more than 120,000 public chains were left out of co-occurrence clustering, as were about five repertoires with anomalous nucleotide sharing. TCRdb holds this immuneACCESS table with in-frame rearrangements only. Some clones are missing; in checked studies, unresolved V genes explain under half, and the rest has no known cause. That table furnishes V, J and clone size, whereas the DNA furnished D and trimming. The sample has 84,000 or so clones on record, around 77% of them singletons. About 3.8% of the sample rests with the top ten.

This chain joins TRBV27 to TRBJ2-3; 8 central nucleotides agree with TRBD2. The sequenced sample consisted of PBMCs. The TCR was taken from a young man in good health and CMV-seronegative. The DNA sequence is TGTGCCAGCAGTTTGGGGACTAGTAGCACAGATACGCAGTATTTT. Translated, this gives CASSLGTSSTDTQYF.